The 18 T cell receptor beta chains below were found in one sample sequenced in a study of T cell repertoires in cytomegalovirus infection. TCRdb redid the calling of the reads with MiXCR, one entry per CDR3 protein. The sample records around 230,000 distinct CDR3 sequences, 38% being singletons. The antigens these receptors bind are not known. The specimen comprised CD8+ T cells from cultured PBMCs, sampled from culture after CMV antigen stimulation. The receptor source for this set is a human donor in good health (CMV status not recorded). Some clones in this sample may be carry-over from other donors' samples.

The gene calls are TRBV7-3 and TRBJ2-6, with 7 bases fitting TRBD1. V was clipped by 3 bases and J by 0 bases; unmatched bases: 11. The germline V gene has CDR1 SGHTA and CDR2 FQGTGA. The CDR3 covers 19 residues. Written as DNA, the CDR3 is TGTGCCAGCAGCTTCGCGGAAGGGACAGCAGACTCTGGGGCCAACGTCCTGACTTTC. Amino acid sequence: CASSFAEGTADSGANVLTF.

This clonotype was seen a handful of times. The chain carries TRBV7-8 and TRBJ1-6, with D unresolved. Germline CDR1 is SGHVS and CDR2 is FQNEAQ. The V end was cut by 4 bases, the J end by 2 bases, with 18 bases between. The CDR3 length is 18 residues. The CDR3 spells CASSSPRVTATYNSPLHF. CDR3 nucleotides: TGTGCCAGCAGCTCCCCTAGGGTCACCGCTACCTATAATTCACCCCTCCACTTT.

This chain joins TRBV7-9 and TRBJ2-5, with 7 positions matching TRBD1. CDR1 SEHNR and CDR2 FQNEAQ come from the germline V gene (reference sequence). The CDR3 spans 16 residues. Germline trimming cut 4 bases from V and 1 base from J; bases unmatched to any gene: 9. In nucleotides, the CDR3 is TGTGCCAGCAGCTCCGGGACAGAGGATATCCAAGAGACCCAGTACTTC. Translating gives CASSSGTEDIQETQYF. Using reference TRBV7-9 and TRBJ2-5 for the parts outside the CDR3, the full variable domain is DTGVSQNPRHKITKRGQNVTFRCDPISEHNRLYWYRQTLGQGPEFLTYFQNEAQLEKSRLLSDRFSAERPKGSFSTLEIQRTEQGDSAMYLCASSSGTEDIQETQYFGPGTRLLVL.

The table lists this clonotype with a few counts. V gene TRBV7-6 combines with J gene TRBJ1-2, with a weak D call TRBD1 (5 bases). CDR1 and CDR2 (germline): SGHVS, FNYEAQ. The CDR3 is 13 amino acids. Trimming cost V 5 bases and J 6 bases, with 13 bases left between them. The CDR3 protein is CASSLRGYHGYTF. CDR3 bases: TGTGCCAGCAGCCTAAGGGGATACCATGGCTACACCTTC.

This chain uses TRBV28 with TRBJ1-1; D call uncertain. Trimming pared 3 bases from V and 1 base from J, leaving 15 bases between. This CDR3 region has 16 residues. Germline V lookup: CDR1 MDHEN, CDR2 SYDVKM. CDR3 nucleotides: TGTGCCAGCAGTTTTCCACCCGGGGAGGGGAACACTGAAGCTTTCTTT. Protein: CASSFPPGEGNTEAFF.

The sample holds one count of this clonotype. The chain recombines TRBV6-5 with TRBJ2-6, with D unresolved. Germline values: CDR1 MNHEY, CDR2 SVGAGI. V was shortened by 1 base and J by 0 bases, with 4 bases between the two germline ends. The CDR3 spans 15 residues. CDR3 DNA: TGTGCCAGCAGTTACTACGGCTCTGGGGCCAACGTCCTGACTTTC. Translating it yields CASSYYGSGANVLTF.

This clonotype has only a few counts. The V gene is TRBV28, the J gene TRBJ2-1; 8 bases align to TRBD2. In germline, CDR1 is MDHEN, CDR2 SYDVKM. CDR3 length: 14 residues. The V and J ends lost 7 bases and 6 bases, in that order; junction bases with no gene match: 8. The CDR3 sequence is CASNRRTSSNEQFF. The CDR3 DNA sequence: TGTGCCAGCAACCGGCGGACTAGCTCCAATGAGCAGTTCTTC.

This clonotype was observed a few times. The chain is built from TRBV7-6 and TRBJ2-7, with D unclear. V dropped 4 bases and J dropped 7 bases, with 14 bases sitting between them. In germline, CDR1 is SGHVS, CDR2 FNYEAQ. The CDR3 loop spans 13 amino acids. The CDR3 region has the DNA TGTGCCAGCAGCTCCCCCCCGCTGGCAGAGCAGTACTTC. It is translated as CASSSPPLAEQYF.

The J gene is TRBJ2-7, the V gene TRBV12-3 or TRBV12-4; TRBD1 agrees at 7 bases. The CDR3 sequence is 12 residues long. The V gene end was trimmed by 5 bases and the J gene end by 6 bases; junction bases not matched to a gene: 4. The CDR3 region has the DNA TGTGCCAGCAGTCCCCGGACAGGCGAGCAGTACTTC. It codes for CASSPRTGEQYF.

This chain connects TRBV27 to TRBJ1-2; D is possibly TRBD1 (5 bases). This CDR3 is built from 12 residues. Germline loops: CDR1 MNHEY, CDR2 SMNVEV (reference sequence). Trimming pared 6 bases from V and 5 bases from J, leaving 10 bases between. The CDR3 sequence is CASRGGDYGYTF. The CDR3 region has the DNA TGTGCCAGCAGGGGAGGGGATTATGGCTACACCTTC.

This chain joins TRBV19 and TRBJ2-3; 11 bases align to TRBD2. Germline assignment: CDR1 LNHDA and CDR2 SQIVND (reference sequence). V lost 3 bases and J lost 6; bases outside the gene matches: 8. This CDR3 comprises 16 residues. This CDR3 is CASSITSGSAVDTQYF. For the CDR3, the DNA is TGTGCCAGTAGTATTACTAGCGGGAGCGCCGTGGATACGCAGTATTTT.

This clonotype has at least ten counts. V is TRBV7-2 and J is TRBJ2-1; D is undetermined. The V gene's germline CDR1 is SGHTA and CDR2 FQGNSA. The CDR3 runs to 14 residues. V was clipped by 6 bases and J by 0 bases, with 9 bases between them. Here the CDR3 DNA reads TGTGCCAGCAGTTCTGTAAGCTCCTACAATGAGCAGTTCTTC. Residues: CASSSVSSYNEQFF.

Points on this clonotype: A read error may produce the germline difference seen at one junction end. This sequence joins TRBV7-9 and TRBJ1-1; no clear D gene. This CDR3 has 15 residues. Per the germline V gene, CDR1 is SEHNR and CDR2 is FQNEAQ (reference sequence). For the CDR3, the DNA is TGTGCCAGCAGCCTAGCGGGGAAAGAATACACTGAAGCTTTCTTT. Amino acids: CASSLAGKEYTEAFF.

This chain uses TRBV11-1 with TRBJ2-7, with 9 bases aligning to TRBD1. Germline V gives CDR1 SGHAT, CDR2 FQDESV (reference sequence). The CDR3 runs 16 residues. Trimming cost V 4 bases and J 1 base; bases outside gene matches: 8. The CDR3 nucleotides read TGTGCCAGCAGCTACCCCGACAGGGGGGGGTCCTACGAGCAGTACTTC. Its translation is CASSYPDRGGSYEQYF.

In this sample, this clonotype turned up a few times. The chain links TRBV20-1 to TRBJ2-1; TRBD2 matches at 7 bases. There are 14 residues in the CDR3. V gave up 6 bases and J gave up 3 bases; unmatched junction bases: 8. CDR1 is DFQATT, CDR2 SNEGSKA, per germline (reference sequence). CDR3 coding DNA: TGCAGTGCGCAACGGCTAGCGGTCTACAATGAGCAGTTCTTC. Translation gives CSAQRLAVYNEQFF.

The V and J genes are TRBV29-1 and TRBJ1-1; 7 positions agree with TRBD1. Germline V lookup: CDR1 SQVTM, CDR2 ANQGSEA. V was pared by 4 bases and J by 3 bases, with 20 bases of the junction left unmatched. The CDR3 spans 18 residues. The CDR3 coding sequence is TGCAGCGTTGGAGATCGTACAGGGGAGAGGTTCGTGTACACTGAAGCTTTCTTT. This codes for CSVGDRTGERFVYTEAFF.

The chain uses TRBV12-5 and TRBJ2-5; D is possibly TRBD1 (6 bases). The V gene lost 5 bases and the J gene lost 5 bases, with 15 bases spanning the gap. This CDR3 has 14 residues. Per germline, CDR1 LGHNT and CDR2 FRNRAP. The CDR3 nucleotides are TGTGCTAGTGGTCTCCAACTCACAGGGGAGACCCAGTACTTC. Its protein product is CASGLQLTGETQYF.

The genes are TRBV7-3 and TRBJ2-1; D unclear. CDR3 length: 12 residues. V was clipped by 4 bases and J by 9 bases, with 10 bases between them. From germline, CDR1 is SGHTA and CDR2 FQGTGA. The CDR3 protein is CASSSGGSEQFF. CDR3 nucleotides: TGTGCCAGCAGCTCCGGTGGATCTGAGCAGTTCTTC.